These T cell receptor beta chains were read from a single sample in a study of ipilimumab plus nivolumab after autologous stem cell transplantation. Only in-frame clones appear in the TCRdb table, and some are missing; sequencing was by immunoSEQ multiplex PCR. This table holds 40,000 to 45,000 clones, roughly 92% found once. This sample comprised PBMCs, obtained in a trial of ipilimumab plus nivolumab as post-transplant consolidation. The source of these receptors is a male donor with multiple myeloma. The CDR3 runs from the conserved cysteine through the conserved F or W. A D gene is named only where the DNA matches it firmly. Clone size, where shown, is once, few, many, or a class for clones that have expanded.

D gene: TRBD1; J gene: TRBJ1-1; clone size: -; CDR3 length: 14; V gene: TRBV11-3; CDR3 protein: CASRILQGTTEAFF; CDR3 DNA: TGTGCCAGCAGAATATTACAGGGGACCACTGAAGCTTTCTTT
D gene: -; J gene: TRBJ1-5; clone size: -; CDR3 length: 18; V gene: TRBV12-2; CDR3 protein: CASRLVGGDPYSNQPQHF; CDR3 DNA: TGTGCAAGTCGCTTAGTAGGGGGGGATCCTTATAGCAATCAGCCCCAGCATTTT
D gene: -; J gene: TRBJ2-5; clone size: -; CDR3 length: 15; V gene: TRBV11-2; CDR3 protein: CASHRDRSYQETQYF; CDR3 DNA: TGTGCCAGCCACCGGGACCGGAGCTACCAAGAGACCCAGTACTTC
D gene: -; J gene: TRBJ2-3; clone size: -; CDR3 length: 15; V gene: TRBV5-1; CDR3 protein: CASSFLGGRTDTQYF; CDR3 DNA: TGCGCCAGCAGCTTCCTGGGGGGCAGGACAGATACGCAGTATTTT
D gene: TRBD1; J gene: TRBJ1-1; clone size: -; CDR3 length: 14; V gene: TRBV6-5; CDR3 protein: CASSLGQLNTEAFF; CDR3 DNA: TGTGCCAGCAGTTTGGGACAGCTGAACACTGAAGCTTTCTTT
D gene: -; J gene: TRBJ2-5; clone size: -; CDR3 length: 17; V gene: TRBV4-3; CDR3 protein: CASSHDHSGRLVETQYF; CDR3 DNA: TGCGCCAGCAGCCACGACCATAGTGGGAGATTGGTAGAGACCCAGTACTTC
D gene: -; J gene: TRBJ2-3; clone size: -; CDR3 length: 13; V gene: TRBV5-1; CDR3 protein: CASSSGFRDTQYF; CDR3 DNA: TGCGCCAGCAGCTCGGGATTTCGGGATACGCAGTATTTT
D gene: TRBD1; J gene: TRBJ2-7; clone size: -; CDR3 length: 14; V gene: TRBV25-1; CDR3 protein: CASSKQGVPYEQYF; CDR3 DNA: TGTGCCAGCAGTAAACAGGGGGTTCCCTACGAGCAGTACTTC
D gene: TRBD1; J gene: TRBJ1-1; clone size: -; CDR3 length: 14; V gene: TRBV18; CDR3 protein: CASSPAGTGSEAFF; CDR3 DNA: TGTGCCAGCTCACCAGCTGGGACAGGGAGTGAAGCTTTCTTT
D gene: -; J gene: TRBJ2-1; clone size: -; CDR3 length: 16; V gene: TRBV5-1; CDR3 protein: CASSKQTGGSYNEQFF; CDR3 DNA: TGCGCCAGCAGCAAACAAACAGGAGGTAGCTACAATGAGCAGTTCTTC
D gene: -; J gene: TRBJ2-1; clone size: once; CDR3 length: 15; V gene: TRBV30; CDR3 protein: CAWSVLGPFYNEQFF; CDR3 DNA: TGTGCCTGGAGTGTACTAGGCCCCTTCTACAATGAGCAGTTCTTC
D gene: TRBD1; J gene: TRBJ1-1; clone size: -; CDR3 length: 15; V gene: TRBV6-1; CDR3 protein: CASRPGQGGNTEAFF; CDR3 DNA: TGTGCCAGCAGACCGGGACAGGGAGGGAACACTGAAGCTTTCTTT
D gene: -; J gene: TRBJ2-6; clone size: -; CDR3 length: 16; V gene: TRBV7-2; CDR3 protein: CASSAYSDSGANVLTF; CDR3 DNA: TGTGCCAGCAGCGCCTACAGCGACTCTGGGGCCAACGTCCTGACTTTC
D gene: TRBD1; J gene: TRBJ2-7; clone size: -; CDR3 length: 13; V gene: TRBV2; CDR3 protein: CATLGQGDHEQYF; CDR3 DNA: TGTGCCACCCTGGGACAGGGGGACCACGAGCAGTACTTC
D gene: TRBD1; J gene: TRBJ2-1; clone size: -; CDR3 length: 16; V gene: TRBV7-9; CDR3 protein: CASSLSGTGVYNEQFF; CDR3 DNA: TGTGCCAGCAGCTTATCCGGGACAGGGGTGTACAATGAGCAGTTCTTC
D gene: TRBD1; J gene: TRBJ1-1; clone size: -; CDR3 length: 13; V gene: TRBV2; CDR3 protein: CATSTGRATEAFF; CDR3 DNA: TGTGCCACCTCGACAGGGAGGGCCACTGAAGCTTTCTTT
D gene: -; J gene: TRBJ2-7; clone size: -; CDR3 length: 11; V gene: TRBV6-6; CDR3 protein: CASSSHYEQYF; CDR3 DNA: TGTGCCAGCAGTTCCCACTACGAGCAGTACTTC
D gene: TRBD2; J gene: TRBJ2-5; clone size: -; CDR3 length: 17; V gene: TRBV7-2; CDR3 protein: CASSLRTLAGGRETQYF; CDR3 DNA: TGTGCCAGCAGCTTAAGAACCCTAGCGGGGGGGCGGGAGACCCAGTACTTC
D gene: TRBD1; J gene: TRBJ1-1; clone size: -; CDR3 length: 15; V gene: TRBV7-9; CDR3 protein: CASRRTGGLNTEAFF; CDR3 DNA: TGTGCCAGCAGACGGACAGGGGGCTTGAACACTGAAGCTTTCTTT
D gene: -; J gene: TRBJ2-2; clone size: -; CDR3 length: 16; V gene: TRBV5-6; CDR3 protein: CASSLFGGGGLGELFF; CDR3 DNA: TGTGCCAGCAGCTTGTTCGGAGGGGGCGGATTAGGGGAGCTGTTTTTT
D gene: TRBD2; J gene: TRBJ2-3; clone size: once; CDR3 length: 17; V gene: TRBV4-1; CDR3 protein: CASSQDWAGEGPDTQYF; CDR3 DNA: TGCGCCAGCAGCCAAGATTGGGCGGGAGAAGGCCCAGATACGCAGTATTTT
D gene: TRBD1; J gene: TRBJ2-6; clone size: -; CDR3 length: 18; V gene: TRBV9; CDR3 protein: CASSPHRDRIPGANVLTF; CDR3 DNA: TGTGCCAGCAGCCCCCACCGGGACAGGATCCCCGGGGCCAACGTCCTGACTTTC
D gene: -; J gene: TRBJ1-1; clone size: -; CDR3 length: 13; V gene: TRBV11-2; CDR3 protein: CASSSTRGTEAFF; CDR3 DNA: TGTGCCAGCAGCTCCACACGTGGCACTGAAGCTTTCTTT
D gene: -; J gene: TRBJ1-3; clone size: -; CDR3 length: 16; V gene: TRBV14; CDR3 protein: CASSQDRGSSGNTIYF; CDR3 DNA: TGTGCCAGCAGCCAAGACCGCGGGAGCTCTGGAAACACCATATATTTT
D gene: TRBD2; J gene: TRBJ2-7; clone size: -; CDR3 length: 14; V gene: TRBV9; CDR3 protein: CASSVSGGSYEQYF; CDR3 DNA: TGTGCCAGCAGCGTTAGCGGGGGGAGCTACGAGCAGTACTTC
D gene: -; J gene: TRBJ2-7; clone size: -; CDR3 length: 15; V gene: TRBV2; CDR3 protein: CASSELRQGSDEQYF; CDR3 DNA: TGTGCCAGCAGTGAATTGAGGCAGGGTAGTGACGAGCAGTACTTC
D gene: TRBD1; J gene: TRBJ1-1; clone size: once; CDR3 length: 15; V gene: TRBV7-2; CDR3 protein: CASSLRAGGAPEAFF; CDR3 DNA: TGTGCCAGCAGCTTAAGGGCAGGGGGCGCGCCTGAAGCTTTCTTT
D gene: -; J gene: TRBJ2-7; clone size: -; CDR3 length: 15; V gene: TRBV21-1; CDR3 protein: CASSKTQGAGYEQYF; CDR3 DNA: TGTGCCAGCAGCAAAACGCAGGGGGCCGGCTACGAGCAGTACTTC
D gene: TRBD2; J gene: TRBJ2-7; clone size: once; CDR3 length: 16; V gene: TRBV19; CDR3 protein: CASRPGISGRLHEQYF; CDR3 DNA: TGTGCCAGTAGGCCGGGAATTAGCGGGAGGCTCCACGAGCAGTACTTC
D gene: TRBD2; J gene: TRBJ2-1; clone size: -; CDR3 length: 16; V gene: TRBV11-1; CDR3 protein: CASSPLGTSGNLEQFF; CDR3 DNA: TGTGCCAGCAGCCCACTGGGGACTAGCGGGAATCTTGAGCAGTTCTTC
D gene: -; J gene: TRBJ2-3; clone size: -; CDR3 length: 14; V gene: TRBV7-9; CDR3 protein: CASSLPREGDTQYF; CDR3 DNA: TGTGCCAGCAGCTTACCCAGGGAAGGAGATACGCAGTATTTT
D gene: -; J gene: TRBJ2-7; clone size: -; CDR3 length: 16; V gene: TRBV11-2; CDR3 protein: CASSLDHAGYAYEQYF; CDR3 DNA: TGTGCCAGCAGCTTAGATCATGCAGGATACGCCTACGAGCAGTACTTC
D gene: TRBD2; J gene: TRBJ2-1; clone size: -; CDR3 length: 17; V gene: TRBV27; CDR3 protein: CASSLAAGGLLNNEQFF; CDR3 DNA: TGTGCCAGCAGTTTAGCGGCGGGAGGGCTCCTAAACAATGAGCAGTTCTTC
D gene: -; J gene: TRBJ1-3; clone size: -; CDR3 length: 17; V gene: TRBV28; CDR3 protein: CASSLPGTADSGNTIYF; CDR3 DNA: TGTGCCAGCAGTTTACCCGGGACCGCAGACTCTGGAAACACCATATATTTT
D gene: TRBD1; J gene: TRBJ2-7; clone size: -; CDR3 length: 14; V gene: TRBV30; CDR3 protein: CAWVGQGRFHEQYF; CDR3 DNA: TGTGCCTGGGTTGGACAGGGGAGGTTCCACGAGCAGTACTTC
D gene: TRBD1; J gene: TRBJ1-3; clone size: -; CDR3 length: 14; V gene: TRBV19; CDR3 protein: CASSPQGAGNTIYF; CDR3 DNA: TGTGCCAGTAGTCCTCAGGGGGCTGGAAACACCATATATTTT
D gene: TRBD1; J gene: TRBJ2-1; clone size: -; CDR3 length: 14; V gene: TRBV6-4; CDR3 protein: CASRGQGPYNEQFF; CDR3 DNA: TGTGCCAGCCGGGGACAGGGGCCCTACAATGAGCAGTTCTTC
D gene: -; J gene: TRBJ1-2; clone size: -; CDR3 length: 14; V gene: TRBV6-5; CDR3 protein: CASRIDSRQYGYTF; CDR3 DNA: TGTGCCAGCAGAATCGACAGCCGGCAGTATGGCTACACCTTC
D gene: -; J gene: TRBJ2-3; clone size: -; CDR3 length: 14; V gene: TRBV4-3; CDR3 protein: CASSQGTVTDTQYF; CDR3 DNA: TGCGCCAGCAGCCAAGGGACAGTCACAGATACGCAGTATTTT
D gene: TRBD2; J gene: TRBJ2-5; clone size: -; CDR3 length: 14; V gene: TRBV11-2; CDR3 protein: CASSLGLAEETQYF; CDR3 DNA: TGTGCCAGCAGCTTAGGACTAGCGGAAGAGACCCAGTACTTC
D gene: TRBD2; J gene: TRBJ2-5; clone size: -; CDR3 length: 16; V gene: TRBV5-1; CDR3 protein: CASSPLTSGRTETQYF; CDR3 DNA: TGCGCCAGCAGCCCCCTAACTAGCGGGAGAACGGAGACCCAGTACTTC